A selection of T cell receptor beta chains follows, all from one sample in a study of blood T cell repertoires in COVID-19. The table came from immunoSEQ multiplex PCR; TCRdb's copy has only in-frame clones and leaves some out. The sample holds nearly 300,000 clones, about four fifths seen once. The sequencing sample was made of peripheral blood. Receptors originate from a human donor with COVID-19, enrolled during active disease. The donor label of this sample is uncertain. Each CDR3 is given with its conserved first and last residue. The D gene is left open where the match is weak. For some rows the clone size is stated as once, few or many, or as a class when expanded; others skip it.

V gene	clone size	J gene	D gene	CDR3 DNA	CDR3 protein
TRBV19	-	TRBJ2-7	TRBD1	TGTGCCAGTAGTATGAGGACAGGGTCGTACGAGCAGTACTTC	CASSMRTGSYEQYF
TRBV19	-	TRBJ1-2	TRBD1	TGTGCCAGTAGTTTACCGGGACAGCTTAACTATGGCTACACCTTC	CASSLPGQLNYGYTF
TRBV7-6	-	TRBJ2-4	TRBD2	TGTGCCAGCAGCTCAGGGCGTGCGGGAGGGCCTCTAGCCAAAAACATTCAGTACTTC	CASSSGRAGGPLAKNIQYF
TRBV5-1	-	TRBJ2-7	-	TGCGCCAGCAGGCCAGGGAATACCTACGAGCAGTACTTC	CASRPGNTYEQYF
TRBV7-8	-	TRBJ2-7	TRBD2	TGTGCCAGCAGCTTAGGGCGGGAGATAAACTACGAGCAGTACTTC	CASSLGREINYEQYF
TRBV6-5	-	TRBJ2-3	TRBD2	TGTGCCAGCAGTCCTAGCGGAATCGGCGGTACGCAGTATTTT	CASSPSGIGGTQYF
TRBV28	-	TRBJ2-3	TRBD2	TGTGCCAGCCGCAGCTTTACTAGCGGGAGTCCAGAAGATACGCAGTATTTT	CASRSFTSGSPEDTQYF
TRBV19	-	TRBJ1-6	TRBD1	TGTGCCAGTAGGTTCGATGACAGGGCCCTTGCTTCACCCCTCCACTTT	CASRFDDRALASPLHF
TRBV4-1	-	TRBJ1-5	-	TGCGCCAGCAGCCTTAAAGAGTCGGGGGGTAGGCTCGTCAATCAGCCCCAGCATTTT	CASSLKESGGRLVNQPQHF
TRBV11-3	-	TRBJ2-5	TRBD2	TGTGCCAGCAGCCAGGGACTAGCGGGAGTGGAGACCCAGTACTTC	CASSQGLAGVETQYF
TRBV6-6	-	TRBJ2-2	-	TGTGCCAGCAGTTTGCGGGACGGCGAGAACACCGGGGAGCTGTTTTTT	CASSLRDGENTGELFF
TRBV2	-	TRBJ1-6	-	TGTGCCAGCAGGGTTACAGGGTCCTCCTATAATTCACCCCTCCACTTT	CASRVTGSSYNSPLHF
TRBV15	-	TRBJ2-7	TRBD2	TGTGCCACCAGCAGAGATCTCCTAGCGGGAGGGGGCTCGGAGCAGTACTTC	CATSRDLLAGGGSEQYF
TRBV7-2	-	TRBJ2-1	-	TGTGCCAGCAGCCTAGGGGGGGACTACAATGAGCAGTTCTTC	CASSLGGDYNEQFF
TRBV28	once	TRBJ2-3	-	TGTGCCAGCAGACCCAGTAGCACAGATACGCAGTATTTT	CASRPSSTDTQYF
TRBV5-1	-	TRBJ2-2	TRBD2	TGCGCCAGCAGGACGGGACTAGCGGGCCGCTATGCAACCGGGGAGCTGTTTTTT	CASRTGLAGRYATGELFF